The next 14 T cell receptor beta chains were all read from a single sample in a study of shared clonotypes between healthy human individuals. Method: immunoSEQ multiplex PCR; TCRdb's copy keeps in-frame clones and lacks some. The profile shows approximately 2,200,000 clones, approximately 94% of them singletons. Only CD45RO-negative cells positively selected for CCR7 counted as naive CD8 cells, so terminally differentiated effector memory CD45RA+ cells were excluded. The sequencing sample was made of naive CD8+ T cells from PBMCs. The receptors come from a young man in good health. Some clones in this sample may be carry-over from other donors' samples.

The chain carries TRBV21-1 and TRBJ2-2; TRBD2 reflects the table's D call only, with no check against the DNA. TRBV21-1 is described as a pseudogene. This CDR3 is built from 14 residues. The CDR3 nucleotides are TGTGCCAGCAGCAAAGAAAGGAACTACGGGGAGCTGTTTTTT. It is translated as CASSKERNYGELFF.

This clone was counted a single time. V gene TRBV10-3 combines with J gene TRBJ1-2; D call uncertain. The ends were cut back, 3 bases at V and 4 bases at J, with 6 bases in the middle. The CDR3 runs 12 residues. CDR1 and CDR2 from the germline V gene are ENHRY and SYGVKD. The CDR3 region is CAISDTVYGYTF. The CDR3 coding sequence is TGTGCCATCAGTGATACGGTCTATGGCTACACCTTC.

This clone was detected once. The chain recombines TRBV27 with TRBJ2-7; maybe TRBD1 (6 bases). This CDR3 spans 16 amino acids. Germline CDR1 reads MNHEY; CDR2 reads SMNVEV (reference sequence). V was trimmed by 2 bases and J by 1 base, leaving 15 bases between them. The CDR3 here is CASSLIPVGASYEQYF. The CDR3 region has the DNA TGTGCCAGCAGTTTAATTCCGGTGGGGGCTTCCTACGAGCAGTACTTC.

V usage is TRBV28 and J usage is TRBJ2-1, with 10 bases lining up with TRBD2. V lost 2 bases, J lost 7 bases, and 8 bases stayed unmatched. Germline CDR1 reads MDHEN; CDR2 reads SYDVKM. The CDR3 length is 16 residues. Written as DNA, the CDR3 is TGTGCCAGCAGTTTAGAGCGGGAGGGCCTGTGGAATGAGCAGTTCTTC. Its protein is CASSLEREGLWNEQFF.

The V and J genes are TRBV11-2 and TRBJ2-7; possibly TRBD2 for D (5 bases). V was trimmed by 2 bases and J by 2 bases, leaving 16 bases between them. CDR3 size: 16 residues. Germline V gene data show CDR1 as SGHAT and CDR2 as FQNNGV. The CDR3 spells CASSLSQRRLTYEQYF. The CDR3 coding sequence is TGTGCCAGCAGCTTATCCCAGCGGAGGCTTACCTACGAGCAGTACTTC.

CDR3 sequence reads: CASSPGNEQYF. CDR3 in DNA: TGTGCCAGCAGCCCCGGGAACGAGCAGTACTTC. The V gene is TRBV14, the J gene TRBJ2-7; D might be TRBD2 (5 bases). Germline assignment: CDR1 SGHDN and CDR2 FVKESK. The ends were cut back, 4 bases at V and 5 bases at J, with 6 bases in the middle. This CDR3 comprises 11 residues.

V and J are TRBV9 and TRBJ2-7; the D gene is possibly TRBD2 (5 bases). The CDR3 has 14 amino acids. Germline V gene sequence: CDR1 SGDLS, CDR2 YYNGEE. Deletions cut 3 bases from V and 4 bases from J, with 14 bases between. The CDR3 loop is CASSAGNPAYEQYF. The CDR3, as DNA: TGTGCCAGCAGCGCCGGGAACCCCGCGTACGAGCAGTACTTC.

V usage is TRBV5-1 and J usage is TRBJ2-7; no clear D gene. The CDR3 is made up of 15 amino acids. CDR1 and CDR2 from the germline V gene are SGHRS and YFSETQ. Deletions cut 2 bases from V and 0 bases from J, with 12 bases between. CDR3 in amino acids: CASSLGRQTSYEQYF. CDR3 DNA: TGCGCCAGCAGCTTAGGACGTCAGACCTCCTACGAGCAGTACTTC.

This sequence joins TRBV7-9 and TRBJ2-7, with 9 bases identical to TRBD1. V lost 4 bases, J lost 5 bases, and 3 bases stayed unmatched. This CDR3 spans 13 amino acids. The V gene's germline CDR1 is SEHNR and CDR2 FQNEAQ (reference sequence). The CDR3 here is CASSWDRADEQYF. The CDR3, as DNA: TGTGCCAGCAGCTGGGACAGGGCCGACGAGCAGTACTTC. The full variable domain, with the rest looked up from reference TRBV7-9 and TRBJ2-7, is DTGVSQNPRHKITKRGQNVTFRCDPISEHNRLYWYRQTLGQGPEFLTYFQNEAQLEKSRLLSDRFSAERPKGSFSTLEIQRTEQGDSAMYLCASSWDRADEQYFGPGTRLTVT.

The chain has TRBV7-9 and TRBJ2-5; 7 bases line up with TRBD2. Germline V gives CDR1 SEHNR, CDR2 FQNEAQ (reference sequence). V dropped 9 bases and J dropped 3; count of bases not matched to a gene: 10. The CDR3 sequence is 14 residues long. CDR3 loop: CASEKTSSEETQYF. CDR3 DNA: TGTGCCAGTGAAAAGACTAGCAGTGAAGAGACCCAGTACTTC.

This clone was seen a few times. CDR3 region: CASSQRGTEAFF. The CDR3 DNA is TGTGCCAGCAGCCAGCGGGGCACTGAAGCTTTCTTT. The chain employs TRBV11-2 and TRBJ1-1; the D is unclear. The germline CDR1 and CDR2 sequences are SGHAT and FQNNGV. The CDR3 covers 12 residues. V was shortened by 5 bases and J by 4 bases, with 8 bases between the two germline ends.

With regard to this clone: This CDR3 is also generated by other DNA sequences in the sample. CDR3 region: CASSLGTRSYEQYF. CDR3 DNA sequence: TGTGCCAGCAGCTTGGGGACTAGGAGCTACGAGCAGTACTTC. V is TRBV5-6 and J is TRBJ2-7; 7 bases are a match to TRBD2. Per germline, CDR1 SGHDT and CDR2 YYEEEE. The V segment lost 0 bases and the J segment 3 bases; nucleotides outside the gene matches: 3. The CDR3 totals 14 residues.

To note about this clone: Other DNA sequences within the sample encode an identical CDR3. The rearrangement uses TRBV2 and TRBJ2-7; D call uncertain. Germline CDR1 is SNHLY and CDR2 is FYNNEI. Trimming left V 3 bases short and J 0 bases short, with 3 bases between. The CDR3 is made up of 12 amino acids. The CDR3 sequence: CASSESSYEQYF. In DNA, the CDR3 is TGTGCCAGCAGTGAGAGCTCCTACGAGCAGTACTTC.

The chain recombines TRBV6-6 with TRBJ1-1; no firm D call. Trimming stripped 7 bases from V and 6 bases from J, with 15 bases between. This CDR3 spans 13 amino acids. Germline V CDR1 and CDR2: MNHNY, SVGAGI (reference sequence). CDR3 coding DNA: TGTGCCAGCACCTCCACACCGTTGGCTGAAGCTTTCTTT. Translating it yields CASTSTPLAEAFF.